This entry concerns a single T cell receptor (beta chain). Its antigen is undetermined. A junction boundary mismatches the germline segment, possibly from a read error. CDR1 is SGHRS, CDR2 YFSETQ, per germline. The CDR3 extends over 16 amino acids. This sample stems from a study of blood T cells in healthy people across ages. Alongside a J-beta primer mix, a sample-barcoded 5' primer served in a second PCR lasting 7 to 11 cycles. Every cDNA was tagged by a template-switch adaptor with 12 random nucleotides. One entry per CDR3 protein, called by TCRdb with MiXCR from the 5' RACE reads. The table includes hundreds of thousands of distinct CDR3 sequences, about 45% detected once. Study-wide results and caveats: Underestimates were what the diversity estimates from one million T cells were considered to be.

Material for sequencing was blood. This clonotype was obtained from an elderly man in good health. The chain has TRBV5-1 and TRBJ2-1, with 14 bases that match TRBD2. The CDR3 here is CASSSGTSGSDNEQVF. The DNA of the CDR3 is TGCGCCAGCAGTTCCGGGACTAGCGGGAGCGACAATGAGCAGGTCTTC.